Included here is one TCR beta chain sequence, with context. Its cognate antigen is unknown. The data were taken from a study of cytomegalovirus exposure and HLA in healthy donors. With 60 Vbeta and 13 Jbeta primers, the PCR was carried out. The repertoire was sequenced with immunoSEQ multiplex PCR; TCRdb's copy has only in-frame clones and lacks some. Among 40,000 to 55,000 clones listed, around 58% were seen once. Study-wide findings and caveats: Equally common other TCR beta chains were less clonally expanded than HLA-associated ones, a later analysis found. Reportedly, a later analysis found an Asian-associated ancestry cluster had fewer N-insertions than the roughly 700-donor mean.

The CDR3 sequence is 16 residues long. The V and J ends lost 3 bases and 5 bases, in that order; junction bases with no gene match: 9. Germline V CDR1 and CDR2: SGHTA, FQGNSA. The TCR comes from a man aged 60 to 75 in good health and CMV-seropositive. Sequencing was done on a sample of PBMCs. This sequence joins TRBV7-2 and TRBJ2-3; 9 positions match TRBD1. CDR3 loop: CASSFGTGTGRDTQYF. In DNA, the CDR3 is TGTGCCAGCAGCTTCGGTACCGGGACAGGGCGAGATACGCAGTATTTT. The full variable domain, completed using reference TRBV7-2 and TRBJ2-3, is GAGVSQSPSNKVTEKGKDVELRCDPISGHTALYWYRQSLGQGLEFLIYFQGNSAPDKSGLPSDRFSAERTGGSVSTLTIQRTQQEDSAVYLCASSFGTGTGRDTQYFGPGTRLTVL.